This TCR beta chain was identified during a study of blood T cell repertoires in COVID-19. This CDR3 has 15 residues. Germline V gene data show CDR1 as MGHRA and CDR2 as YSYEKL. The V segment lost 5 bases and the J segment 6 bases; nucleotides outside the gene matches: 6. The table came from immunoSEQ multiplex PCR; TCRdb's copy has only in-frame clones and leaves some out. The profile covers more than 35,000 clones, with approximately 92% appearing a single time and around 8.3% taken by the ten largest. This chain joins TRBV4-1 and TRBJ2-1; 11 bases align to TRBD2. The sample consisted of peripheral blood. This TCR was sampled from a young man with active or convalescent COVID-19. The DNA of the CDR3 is TGCGCCAGCAGCAATAGCGGGGGGGACGTCAATGAGCAGTTCTTC. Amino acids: CASSNSGGDVNEQFF.